The 25 T cell receptor beta chains below were found in one sample sequenced in a study of post-analysis software for immune sequencing data. Unique molecular identifiers were carried by the TCR beta cDNA libraries. From the PCR reads, TCRdb called clonotypes with MiXCR, one entry per CDR3 protein. The sample yields 750,000 to 950,000 distinct CDR3 sequences, approximately 50% seen once. Their target antigens are unknown. Study-level points and caveats: About five TRBV segments, including TRBV5-6, TRBV5-1 and TRBV20-1, were more frequent in patients than controls.

Input material: blood. The receptors shown here come from a girl between 10 and 17 years old with multiple sclerosis.

The genes are TRBV5-1 and TRBJ2-7; TRBD1 matches at 7 bases. V was pared by 7 bases and J by 2 bases, with 6 bases of the junction left unmatched. From germline, CDR1 is SGHRS and CDR2 YFSETQ. The CDR3 extends over 13 amino acids. DNA of the CDR3: TGCGCCAGCCGAAAGGGACAGACCTACGAGCAGTACTTC. Its translation is CASRKGQTYEQYF.

DNA of the CDR3: TGTGCCAGCAGTCCCCTCGGCGGGGGGAGCACAGATACGCAGTATTTT. Its translation is CASSPLGGGSTDTQYF. The gene calls are TRBV27 and TRBJ2-3, with 8 bases aligning to TRBD2. Germline CDR1 and CDR2: MNHEY and SMNVEV (reference sequence). The CDR3 totals 16 residues. Losses at the gene ends were 5 bases for V and 0 bases for J; bases not matched to a gene: 7.

The gene calls are TRBV29-1 and TRBJ2-5; possibly TRBD1 for D (6 bases). The V and J ends lost 6 bases and 11 bases respectively, with 16 bases between them. The CDR3 sequence is 11 residues long. Germline V lookup: CDR1 SQVTM, CDR2 ANQGSEA. CDR3 residues: CSVTRGNEQYF. As DNA, the CDR3 is TGCAGCGTCACCAGGGGTAATGAGCAGTACTTC. Full variable domain (outside the CDR3, taken from reference TRBV29-1 and TRBJ2-5): SAVISQKPSRDICQRGTSLTIQCQVDSQVTMMFWYRQQPGQSLTLIATANQGSEATYESGFVIDKFPISRPNLTFSTLTVSNMSPEDSSIYLCSVTRGNEQYFGPGTRLLVL.

In this sample, this clonotype turned up a few times. The chain couples TRBV20-1 to TRBJ2-7; 9 bases match TRBD2. This CDR3 has 13 amino acids. V lost 3 bases, J lost 4 bases, and 4 bases stayed unmatched. Germline V gives CDR1 DFQATT, CDR2 SNEGSKA (reference sequence). The CDR3 protein is CSASGAGGYEQYF. The CDR3 DNA follows: TGCAGTGCTAGTGGGGCGGGGGGGTACGAGCAGTACTTC.

V usage is TRBV5-1 and J usage is TRBJ2-3; weak D call: TRBD1 (5 bases). CDR3 length: 14 amino acids. CDR1 SGHRS and CDR2 YFSETQ come from the germline V gene. Trimming removed 4 bases from V and 7 bases from J, with 16 bases in between. CDR3: CASSGDIGDHTQYF. CDR3 bases: TGCGCCAGCAGCGGGGATATAGGGGATCATACGCAGTATTTT.

There are a few counts of this clonotype. The V call is TRBV20-1, the J call TRBJ2-6; D may be TRBD2 (6 bases). The CDR3 runs to 17 residues. The germline V and J ends were trimmed by 6 bases and 0 bases, with 18 bases remaining between them. Germline loops: CDR1 DFQATT, CDR2 SNEGSKA (reference sequence). CDR3 coding DNA: TGCAGTGCGAACAGGCTCTCCGGGAGCTCTGGGGCCAACGTCCTGACTTTC. Protein product: CSANRLSGSSGANVLTF.

The rearrangement links TRBV15 to TRBJ2-1, with 15 positions matching TRBD2. This CDR3 region has 17 residues. The V segment lost 0 bases and the J segment 7 bases; nucleotides outside the gene matches: 4. Looked up from germline, CDR1 is LNHNV and CDR2 is YYDKDF (reference sequence). The CDR3 spells CATSRDRGLAGGNEQFF. The DNA of the CDR3 is TGTGCCACCAGCAGAGATCGAGGACTAGCGGGAGGGAATGAGCAGTTCTTC.

The rearrangement joins TRBV7-2 to TRBJ1-2, with no clear D. This CDR3 is built from 12 residues. Trimming shortened V by 1 base and J by 8 bases, and 8 bases separated the two germline ends. The germline CDR1 and CDR2 sequences are SGHTA and FQGNSA. This CDR3 is CASSLDISGYTF. CDR3 in DNA: TGTGCCAGCAGCTTAGACATAAGCGGCTACACCTTC.

This sequence joins TRBV10-3 and TRBJ1-2, with a tentative D call TRBD1 (6 bases). Germline CDR1 reads ENHRY; CDR2 reads SYGVKD. Trimming pared 11 bases from V and 6 bases from J, leaving 22 bases between. CDR3 length: 14 amino acids. The CDR3 DNA sequence: TGTGCCTCTACCGGGGCCCAACAGGGAAATGGCTACACCTTC. Protein: CASTGAQQGNGYTF.

The V gene is TRBV7-3, the J gene TRBJ2-5, with 10 bases lining up with TRBD2. This CDR3 is 15 amino acids long. Trimming took 3 bases from V and 4 from J; bases not matched to a gene: 5. Germline CDR1 reads SGHTA; CDR2 reads FQGTGA. The CDR3 DNA follows: TGTGCCAGCAGCTTGGGAGCGGGGGGGCTAGAGACCCAGTACTTC. It specifies CASSLGAGGLETQYF.

This chain links TRBV20-1 with TRBJ1-5; 7 bases are shared with TRBD1. This CDR3 is built from 15 residues. Per the germline V gene, CDR1 is DFQATT and CDR2 is SNEGSKA (reference sequence). J gave up 4 bases and V 2 bases, and 8 bases lay outside the gene matches. The CDR3: CSARPNRGRNQPQHF. DNA for the CDR3: TGCAGTGCTAGACCTAACAGGGGCCGGAATCAGCCCCAGCATTTT.

The chain employs TRBV29-1 and TRBJ2-3; 7 bases map to TRBD2. Trimming at V came to 6 bases and at J to 0 bases, leaving 6 bases not matched to a gene. The CDR3 totals 14 residues. CDR1 and CDR2 from the germline V gene are SQVTM and ANQGSEA. This CDR3 reads CSVKRGHSTDTQYF. CDR3 coding DNA: TGCAGCGTGAAGCGGGGCCATAGCACAGATACGCAGTATTTT.

This clonotype was seen more than once but under ten times. The rearrangement uses TRBV18 and TRBJ2-5; 7 bases line up with TRBD1. With the DNA end fitting TRBJ2-7 better, the J assignment may be wrong. The CDR3 is made up of 14 amino acids. The V gene's germline CDR1 is KGHSH and CDR2 LQKENI. The CDR3 here is CASSQYRDSYEQYF. The CDR3 region has the DNA TGTGCCAGCTCACAGTACCGGGACAGCTACGAGCAGTACTTC.

Concerning this clonotype: One end of the junction fails to match germline, which may point to a read error. The V gene is TRBV28, the J gene TRBJ1-2; 9 nucleotides agree with TRBD1. This CDR3 contains 15 residues. Germline CDR1 and CDR2: MDHEN and SYDVKM. The CDR3, as DNA: TGTGCCAGCAGCCGACCCGTAGGACAGGGGTATGGCCACACCTTC. Translated, it gives CASSRPVGQGYGHTF.

The V and J genes are TRBV7-2 and TRBJ2-1; D ambiguous. Germline V lookup: CDR1 SGHTA, CDR2 FQGNSA. V shed 5 bases and J shed 1 base, with 12 bases lying between them. CDR3 length: 15 residues. In DNA, the CDR3 is TGTGCCAGCAGCCTATCCTCAGCTTCCTACAATGAGCAGTTCTTC. Amino acid sequence: CASSLSSASYNEQFF.

This chain connects TRBV29-1 to TRBJ2-3; D might be TRBD2 (7 bases). V lost 3 bases and J lost 5, with 12 bases in between. Germline lookup yields CDR1 SQVTM and CDR2 ANQGSEA. CDR3 length: 13 residues. The CDR3 region is CSVEGGQEDTQYF. The CDR3 DNA follows: TGCAGCGTTGAGGGGGGGCAGGAAGATACGCAGTATTTT.

This clonotype showed up just a few times. The chain has TRBV29-1 and TRBJ2-1; 8 bases are a match to TRBD2. Trimming cost V 4 bases and J 2 bases; bases outside gene matches: 4. The CDR3 is made up of 14 amino acids. Germline-derived CDR1 and CDR2 are SQVTM and ANQGSEA. The CDR3 here is CSVGGLVPYNEQFF. CDR3 DNA: TGCAGCGTTGGGGGACTAGTCCCCTACAATGAGCAGTTCTTC.

This chain connects TRBV7-9 to TRBJ1-4; D uncertain. Germline assignment: CDR1 SEHNR and CDR2 FQNEAQ (reference sequence). Trimming took 3 bases from V and 8 from J, leaving 10 bases between them. The CDR3 is made up of 13 amino acids. For the CDR3, the DNA is TGTGCCAGCAGCTTTCGAAAAGAAGAAAAACTGTTTTTT. As protein: CASSFRKEEKLFF.

The chain joins TRBV7-3 to TRBJ2-3; D perhaps matches TRBD1 (6 bases). V dropped 5 bases and J dropped 1 base, with 16 bases sitting between them. Germline V gene sequence: CDR1 SGHTA, CDR2 FQGTGA. This CDR3 has 16 residues. The CDR3 sequence: CASSPRGAAGTDTQYF. In nucleotides, the CDR3 is TGTGCCAGCAGCCCCAGGGGAGCGGCCGGCACAGATACGCAGTATTTT.

This clonotype was seen only once. This chain joins TRBV5-1 and TRBJ2-5; no clear D. The CDR3 runs to 15 residues. Germline loops: CDR1 SGHRS, CDR2 YFSETQ. V was shortened by 0 bases and J by 3 bases, with 12 bases between the two germline ends. Here the CDR3 reads CASSLGLSPKETQYF. For the CDR3, the DNA is TGCGCCAGCAGCTTGGGGCTATCCCCCAAAGAGACCCAGTACTTC.

This clonotype was observed a few times. This chain links TRBV20-1 with TRBJ2-5; possible D gene TRBD1, 6 bases. CDR1 and CDR2 (germline): DFQATT, SNEGSKA (reference sequence). V gave up 5 bases and J gave up 4 bases, with 23 bases separating them. The CDR3 sequence is 16 residues long. In nucleotides, the CDR3 is TGCAGTGCTCCAATCGTACAGACAGGACACCCAGAGACCCAGTACTTC. It specifies CSAPIVQTGHPETQYF.

This clonotype came up a few times. The chain recombines TRBV29-1 with TRBJ2-1, with D possibly being TRBD2 (7 bases). Trimming stripped 4 bases from V and 6 bases from J, with 13 bases between. The CDR3 extends over 13 amino acids. Germline V gives CDR1 SQVTM, CDR2 ANQGSEA. The CDR3 is CSVGGGPPNEQFF. Here the CDR3 DNA reads TGCAGCGTTGGCGGGGGCCCTCCCAATGAGCAGTTCTTC.

The chain carries TRBV6-1 and TRBJ1-2; 8 nucleotides agree with TRBD1. V dropped 4 bases and J dropped 10; count of bases not matched to a gene: 11. The CDR3 totals 14 residues. Germline CDR1 MNHNS, CDR2 SASEGT. The CDR3 DNA is TGTGCCAGCAGTGTAACAGGGGGTGATTACGCCTACACCTTC. It is translated as CASSVTGGDYAYTF.

This chain uses TRBV4-1 with TRBJ2-7; the D is unclear. The CDR3 loop spans 12 amino acids. Germline V gene data show CDR1 as MGHRA and CDR2 as YSYEKL. Trimming took off 0 bases at V and 3 bases at J, with 3 bases between the two ends. CDR3 amino acids: CASSQDYYEQYF. CDR3 nucleotide sequence: TGCGCCAGCAGCCAAGATTACTACGAGCAGTACTTC.

About this clonotype: The junction departs from germline at one end; a sequencing error may be responsible. The V gene is TRBV5-1, the J gene TRBJ2-6; possibly TRBD1 for D (5 bases). This CDR3 is 15 amino acids long. Looked up from germline, CDR1 is SGHRS and CDR2 is YFSETQ. CDR3 DNA sequence: TGCGCCAGCAGCTTGACAGGTTTTGGGGCCAACGTCCTGATTTTC. Its translation: CASSLTGFGANVLIF.